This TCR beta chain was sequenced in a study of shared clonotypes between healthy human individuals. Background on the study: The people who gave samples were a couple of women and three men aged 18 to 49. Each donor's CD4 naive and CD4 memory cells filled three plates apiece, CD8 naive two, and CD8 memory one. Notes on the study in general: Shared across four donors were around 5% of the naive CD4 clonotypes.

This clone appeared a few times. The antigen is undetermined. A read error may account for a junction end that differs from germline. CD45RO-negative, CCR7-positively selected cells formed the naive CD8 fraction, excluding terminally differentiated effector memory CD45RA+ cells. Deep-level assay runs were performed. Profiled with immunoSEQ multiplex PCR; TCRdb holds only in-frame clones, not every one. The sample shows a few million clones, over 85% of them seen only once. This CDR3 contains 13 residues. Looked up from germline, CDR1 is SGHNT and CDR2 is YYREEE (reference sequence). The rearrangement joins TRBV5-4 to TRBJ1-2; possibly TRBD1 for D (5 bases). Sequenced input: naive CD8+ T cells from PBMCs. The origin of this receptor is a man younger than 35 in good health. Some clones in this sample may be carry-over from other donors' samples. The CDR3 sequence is CASSPVGLYGWAF. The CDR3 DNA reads TGTGCCAGCAGCCCCGTGGGGCTATATGGCTGGGCCTTC.